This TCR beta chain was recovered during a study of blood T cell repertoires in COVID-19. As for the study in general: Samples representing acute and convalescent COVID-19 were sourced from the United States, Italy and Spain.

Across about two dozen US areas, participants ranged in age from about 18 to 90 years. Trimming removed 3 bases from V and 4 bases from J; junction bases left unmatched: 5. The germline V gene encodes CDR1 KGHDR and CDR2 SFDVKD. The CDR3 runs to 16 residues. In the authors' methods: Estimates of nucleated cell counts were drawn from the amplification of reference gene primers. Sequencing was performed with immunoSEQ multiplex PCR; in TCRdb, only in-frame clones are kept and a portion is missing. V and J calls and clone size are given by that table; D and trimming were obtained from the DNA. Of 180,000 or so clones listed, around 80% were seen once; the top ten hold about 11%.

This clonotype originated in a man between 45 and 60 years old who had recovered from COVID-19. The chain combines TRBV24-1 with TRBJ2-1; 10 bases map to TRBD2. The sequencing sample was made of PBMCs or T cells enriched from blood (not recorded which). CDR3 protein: CATSDRLAGAYNEQFF. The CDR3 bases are TGTGCCACCAGTGATCGGCTAGCGGGGGCTTACAATGAGCAGTTCTTC.